The rows below give T cell receptor beta chains drawn from one sample of a study of T cells in Graves' hyperthyroidism and ophthalmopathy. Each CDR3 protein gets one entry after TCRdb re-called the multiplex PCR reads with MiXCR. The table has about 690,000 distinct CDR3 sequences, approximately 15% seen once; the top ten hold around 15%. Sequenced: blood. Receptor source: a man between 45 and 60 years old with Graves' hyperthyroidism. Each CDR3 is given with its conserved first and last residue. D genes are given only for firm matches. Size is stated for part of the rows, as once, few or many counts, or as a class when the clone is expanded.

d_call j_call cdr3_length clone_size v_call cdr3_aa
TRBD2 TRBJ2-1 18 many TRBV10-3 CAISESLAGAGSYNEQFF
NA TRBJ2-5 15 many TRBV27 CASSLFGSREETQYF
NA TRBJ1-5 15 few TRBV19 CASSIIDRNNQPQHF
NA TRBJ2-7 14 many TRBV29-1 CSVLGLTSAYEQYF
NA TRBJ2-3 16 NA TRBV14 CASSPHLVYHTDTQYF
TRBD2 TRBJ2-1 20 many TRBV9 CASSVAGGVGSPSSYNEQFF
NA TRBJ1-2 16 many TRBV6-1 CASSQRDTTYYWGYTF
NA TRBJ2-1 14 NA TRBV13 CASRPSQINNEQFF
TRBD2 TRBJ2-7 14 many TRBV20-1 CSARYSGITGEQYF
NA TRBJ1-5 13 few TRBV5-5 CASSSRGNQPQHF
TRBD1 TRBJ1-2 17 NA TRBV7-9 CASSPWSTGESNYGYTF
TRBD1 TRBJ1-5 15 many TRBV27 CASSLWTGGNQPQHF
NA TRBJ2-2 16 NA TRBV10-3 CAIKGGDGANTGELFF
NA TRBJ2-1 12 NA TRBV19 CASSAPGREQFF
TRBD2 TRBJ2-3 18 NA TRBV7-3 CASRNKGLAGGPGGTQYF
NA TRBJ2-7 13 many TRBV20-1 CSASFPGGYEQYF
TRBD2 TRBJ2-1 15 NA TRBV5-1 CASSLLAGGVNEQFF
TRBD2 TRBJ2-3 17 many TRBV6-1 CASSYGLAGGATDTQYF
TRBD1 TRBJ2-1 16 NA TRBV19 CASSTSGTGVWNEQFF
TRBD1 TRBJ1-5 14 many TRBV24-1 CATSEDRDNQPQHF
TRBD2 TRBJ2-1 16 many TRBV5-5 CASSVPGLAGVSEQFF
NA TRBJ2-1 16 many TRBV5-1 CASSLEGDYSYNEQFF
NA TRBJ1-3 17 many TRBV6-5 CASSYSIDGHSGNTIYF
NA TRBJ2-7 14 many TRBV2 CASSEESGRYEQYF
NA TRBJ2-6 16 few TRBV19 CASSIIGGSGANVLTF
TRBD2 TRBJ2-1 16 many TRBV24-1 CATSDFSGSSYNEQFF
NA TRBJ1-1 17 NA TRBV5-1 CASSLLGWGLMNTEAFF
NA TRBJ2-1 14 few TRBV5-8 CASSLEDMVDEQFF
TRBD1 TRBJ2-7 15 NA TRBV9 CASSVAGQGVYEQYF
NA TRBJ1-1 13 many TRBV10-3 CAISWDLNTEAFF
NA TRBJ2-1 15 few TRBV6-1 CASSEDGVVYNEQFF
TRBD2 TRBJ2-7 15 many TRBV27 CASSQGLAGGNEQYF
NA TRBJ1-3 14 many TRBV28 CASSTGVSGNTIYF
NA TRBJ1-3 17 NA TRBV5-1 CASSIRTAQSSGNTIYF
NA TRBJ2-1 15 many TRBV30 CAWSVFGRPHNEQFF
TRBD1 TRBJ1-4 15 NA TRBV18 CASSPGQGASEKLFF
TRBD2 TRBJ2-1 14 many TRBV2 CASRGLAGWNEQFF
NA TRBJ1-3 14 NA TRBV3-1 CASSQGTSGNTIYF
TRBD2 TRBJ2-7 15 many TRBV28 CASSFATGGTYEQYF
NA TRBJ2-5 14 NA TRBV12-3/TRBV12-4 CASSPTQGRETQYF
TRBD1 TRBJ1-2 13 NA TRBV28 CAGGTASNYGYTF
NA TRBJ1-1 12 few TRBV29-1 CSVESENTEAFF
TRBD2 TRBJ2-1 14 many TRBV7-2 CASNSGRAYNEQFF
NA TRBJ1-1 13 NA TRBV4-3 CASSHYGATEAFF
NA TRBJ1-1 12 NA TRBV6-1 CASSFRSGEAFF
NA TRBJ2-1 16 many TRBV11-2 CASSRHELSVNNEQFF
NA TRBJ2-3 12 NA TRBV7-2 CASLGDGDTQYF
NA TRBJ2-7 14 NA TRBV6-1 CASSPPPGIYEQYF
NA TRBJ2-5 16 many TRBV15 CATSRVTRGLGETQYF
NA TRBJ2-4 16 many TRBV27 CASSWTGTLAKNIQYF
NA TRBJ2-7 13 NA TRBV27 CASSFRVAYEQYF
NA TRBJ2-7 13 few TRBV6-1 CASSLDKNYEQYF
NA TRBJ2-7 13 many TRBV28 CASTLGGNYEQYF
NA TRBJ2-3 15 many TRBV27 CASSLQGSDQDTQYF